A single sample gave rise to the 8 T cell receptor beta chains below, sequenced in a study of a mutant IDH1 vaccine in newly diagnosed glioma. Sequencing was performed with immunoSEQ multiplex PCR; in TCRdb, only in-frame clones are kept and a portion is missing. This repertoire shows under 65,000 clones, around three quarters found once; its top ten account for 1.8%. Stated time point: baseline, week 1 (first vaccination visit). Treatment denoted: pre-vaccination baseline after standard-of-care therapy. The sample in question was PBMCs, obtained from a glioma patient treated with radiotherapy, temozolomide or both. These receptors were taken from a middle-aged woman with glioma.

The chain uses TRBV4-3 and TRBJ2-2; 8 bases match TRBD1. The junction had 3 bases not matched to a gene; V was cut back by 0 bases and J by 6 bases. CDR1 LGHNA and CDR2 YSLEER come from the germline V gene. This CDR3 has 15 amino acids. The CDR3: CASSQEGTGSGELFF. CDR3 nucleotides: TGCGCCAGCAGCCAAGAGGGGACAGGATCCGGGGAGCTGTTTTTT.

V is TRBV19 and J is TRBJ1-1; D not certain. Germline V gene lookup returns CDR1 LNHDA and CDR2 SQIVND (reference sequence). The CDR3 contains 16 residues. Trimming stripped 4 bases from V and 1 base from J, with 16 bases between. The CDR3: CASSTLEGRENTEAFF. The CDR3 nucleotides are TGTGCCAGTAGTACCTTGGAGGGAAGAGAGAACACTGAAGCTTTCTTT.

The chain combines TRBV6-4 with TRBJ1-1, with 8 bases identical to TRBD1. Per germline, CDR1 MRHNA and CDR2 SNTAGT. The V and J ends lost 2 bases and 11 bases, in that order; junction bases with no gene match: 7. The CDR3 has 13 amino acids. The CDR3 DNA reads as TGTGCCAGCAGTGACGGAGGACAGGGAAGGGCTTTCTTT. Encoded protein: CASSDGGQGRAFF.

The chain has TRBV5-1 and TRBJ2-7; D ambiguous. The CDR3 covers 14 residues. Germline V gene lookup returns CDR1 SGHRS and CDR2 YFSETQ. V was cut by 2 bases and J by 1 base, with 10 bases left in between. In nucleotides, the CDR3 is TGCGCCAGCAGCTTTTCACCGCCTTCCTACGAGCAGTACTTC. Translation: CASSFSPPSYEQYF. Full variable domain (remainder filled in from reference TRBV5-1 and TRBJ2-7): KAGVTQTPRYLIKTRGQQVTLSCSPISGHRSVSWYQQTPGQGLQFLFEYFSETQRNKGNFPGRFSGRQFSNSRSEMNVSTLELGDSALYLCASSFSPPSYEQYFGPGTRLTVT.

The chain uses TRBV6-1 and TRBJ2-7; 7 bases are shared with TRBD1. This CDR3 is built from 15 residues. V shed 2 bases, J shed 1 base, and the junction held 5 bases outside the gene matches. Germline CDR1 reads MNHNS; CDR2 reads SASEGT. This chain's CDR3 is CASSERSGGSYEQYF. CDR3 bases: TGTGCCAGCAGTGAACGGTCAGGGGGATCCTACGAGCAGTACTTC.

The rearrangement links TRBV4-2 to TRBJ2-7; 7 positions match TRBD2. V gave up 3 bases and J gave up 0 bases; unmatched junction bases: 5. Per germline, CDR1 LGHNA and CDR2 YNFKEQ. The CDR3 loop spans 15 amino acids. CDR3: CASSHSSSGSYEQYF. CDR3 sequence (DNA): TGTGCCAGCAGCCACTCTTCTAGCGGCTCCTACGAGCAGTACTTC.

The chain uses TRBV5-5 and TRBJ1-3; D not certain. The CDR3 has 17 amino acids. V gave up 4 bases and J gave up 0 bases, with 17 bases separating them. Germline values: CDR1 SGHKS, CDR2 YYEKEE (reference sequence). The CDR3: CASSVDRTLRSGNTIYF. CDR3 coding DNA: TGTGCCAGCAGCGTGGATAGGACTCTTCGCTCTGGAAACACCATATATTTT.

CDR3 DNA sequence: TGTGCCATCACGGGACAGGGGGCGCGAGGCTACACCTTC. Its translation is CAITGQGARGYTF. This chain uses TRBV10-3 with TRBJ1-2; 12 bases are a match to TRBD1. The CDR3 loop spans 13 amino acids. V lost 7 bases, J lost 8 bases, and 5 bases stayed unmatched. Germline assignment: CDR1 ENHRY and CDR2 SYGVKD.